The 23 T cell receptor beta chains presented below share a single source sample, sequenced in a study of PD-1 blockade in classical Hodgkin lymphoma. With no exception, relapse followed autologous stem cell transplantation in all patients, and brentuximab vedotin exposure varied. Data came from immunoSEQ multiplex PCR; TCRdb stores just in-frame clones and leaves some out. The data show 45,000 or so clones, 65% to 85% seen once. Sequencing used peripheral blood mononuclear cells (PBMCs), obtained at baseline. The receptor source for this set is a human donor with classical Hodgkin lymphoma.

The CDR3 spells CASSPPSGRIGEQFF. As DNA, the CDR3 is TGTGCCAGCTCACCACCCAGCGGGAGGATTGGTGAGCAGTTCTTC. This chain uses TRBV18 with TRBJ2-1, with 9 nucleotides matching TRBD2. Looked up from germline, CDR1 is KGHSH and CDR2 is LQKENI. The trim removed 0 bases at V and 9 bases at J, leaving 6 bases unmatched. The CDR3 contains 15 residues.

This CDR3 reads CASSDRRRGYTF. For the CDR3, the DNA is TGTGCCAGCAGTGATCGTCGGCGGGGCTACACCTTC. The rearrangement links TRBV6-1 to TRBJ1-2, with D unresolved. The CDR3 sequence is 12 residues long. The V end lost 3 bases, the J end lost 8 bases, and 10 bases lay between the germline ends. Germline-derived CDR1 and CDR2 are MNHNS and SASEGT.

Only a few counts were recorded for this clone. The same CDR3 arises from other DNA sequences in this sample as well. The chain recombines TRBV11-2 with TRBJ1-5; D is undetermined. The CDR3 is made up of 14 amino acids. V was shortened by 1 base and J by 4 bases, with 8 bases between the two germline ends. Germline CDR1 and CDR2: SGHAT and FQNNGV. This CDR3 is CASSLAGLNQPQHF. The CDR3 bases are TGTGCCAGCAGCTTAGCAGGCCTAAATCAGCCCCAGCATTTT.

The chain recombines TRBV4-1 with TRBJ1-4; D perhaps matches TRBD1 (6 bases). CDR3 size: 15 residues. The V end lost 2 bases, the J end lost 2 bases, and 9 bases lay between the germline ends. CDR1 is MGHRA and CDR2 is YSYEKL in the germline V gene. The CDR3: CASSQRGATNEKLFF. For the CDR3, the DNA is TGCGCCAGCAGCCAAAGGGGGGCTACTAATGAAAAACTGTTTTTT.

The genes are TRBV5-1 and TRBJ1-4; D remains ambiguous. The CDR3 has 15 residues. V lost 0 bases to trimming and J lost 8 bases, with 14 bases between them. Germline V gene data show CDR1 as SGHRS and CDR2 as YFSETQ. The CDR3 DNA reads TGCGCCAGCAGCTTGGGGCACGGCGGTAGAGAAAAACTGTTTTTT. Protein: CASSLGHGGREKLFF. Full variable domain (remainder filled in from reference TRBV5-1 and TRBJ1-4): KAGVTQTPRYLIKTRGQQVTLSCSPISGHRSVSWYQQTPGQGLQFLFEYFSETQRNKGNFPGRFSGRQFSNSRSEMNVSTLELGDSALYLCASSLGHGGREKLFFGSGTQLSVL.

This clone has just a few counts. The V and J genes are TRBV19 and TRBJ2-5, with D possibly matching TRBD1 (5 bases). The length of the CDR3 is 14 residues. From germline, CDR1 is LNHDA and CDR2 SQIVND (reference sequence). V was trimmed by 3 bases and J by 2 bases, leaving 10 bases between them. The CDR3, as DNA: TGTGCCAGTAGTATTAACAAGGGGCAAGAGACCCAGTACTTC. It yields the protein CASSINKGQETQYF.

The chain recombines TRBV5-1 with TRBJ2-5; D uncertain. This CDR3 has 16 amino acids. The V gene lost 0 bases and the J gene lost 4 bases, with 16 bases spanning the gap. Germline V CDR1 and CDR2: SGHRS, YFSETQ. This chain's CDR3 is CASSLGPTPDGETQYF. CDR3 DNA sequence: TGCGCCAGCAGCTTGGGGCCGACACCCGATGGAGAGACCCAGTACTTC.

V is TRBV5-1 and J is TRBJ1-1; 8 bases align to TRBD1. CDR3 length equals 14 residues. CDR1 and CDR2 (germline): SGHRS, YFSETQ. V trimming: 3 bases; J trimming: 0 bases; junction bases outside the gene matches: 1. This CDR3 reads CASSSGQVNTEAFF. CDR3 nucleotides: TGCGCCAGCAGCTCGGGACAGGTGAACACTGAAGCTTTCTTT. The variable domain in full, with the rest retrieved from reference TRBV5-1 and TRBJ1-1, is KAGVTQTPRYLIKTRGQQVTLSCSPISGHRSVSWYQQTPGQGLQFLFEYFSETQRNKGNFPGRFSGRQFSNSRSEMNVSTLELGDSALYLCASSSGQVNTEAFFGQGTRLTVV.

The chain recombines TRBV4-1 with TRBJ2-7; 7 bases line up with TRBD1. Germline trimming cut 2 bases from V and 2 bases from J; bases unmatched to any gene: 3. Germline V gene data show CDR1 as MGHRA and CDR2 as YSYEKL. CDR3 length: 14 amino acids. The CDR3 nucleotides read TGCGCCAGCAGCCAATACACAGGGGCCTACGAGCAGTACTTC. As protein: CASSQYTGAYEQYF.

The rearrangement uses TRBV5-1 and TRBJ2-2; possible D gene TRBD2, 6 bases. Germline loops: CDR1 SGHRS, CDR2 YFSETQ. This CDR3 has 14 amino acids. Trimming cost V 7 bases and J 7 bases, with 17 bases left between them. The DNA of the CDR3 is TGCGCCAGCGGAAGAGGAGGGGCGGACGGGGAGCTGTTTTTT. This codes for CASGRGGADGELFF.

The rearrangement joins TRBV28 to TRBJ2-7, with D perhaps TRBD2 (6 bases). CDR1 and CDR2 from the germline V gene are MDHEN and SYDVKM. The CDR3 length is 13 residues. V was shortened by 8 bases and J by 4 bases, with 15 bases between the two germline ends. CDR3 in DNA: TGTGCCAGCGGAGGGACTCCACTTTACGAGCAGTACTTC. It specifies CASGGTPLYEQYF. The full variable domain, its missing parts supplied by reference TRBV28 and TRBJ2-7, is DVKVTQSSRYLVKRTGEKVFLECVQDMDHENMFWYRQDPGLGLRLIYFSYDVKMKEKGDIPEGYSVSREKKERFSLILESASTNQTSMYLCASGGTPLYEQYFGPGTRLTVT.

The V call is TRBV9, the J call TRBJ2-3, with unresolved D. This CDR3 region has 14 residues. V lost 4 bases to trimming and J lost 2 bases, with 11 bases between them. The germline CDR1 and CDR2 sequences are SGDLS and YYNGEE. The CDR3 loop is CASSPRRDTDTQYF. The CDR3 DNA is TGTGCCAGCAGCCCCCGCCGAGACACAGATACGCAGTATTTT.

For this clone: Additional DNA sequences in this sample encode the identical CDR3. The genes are TRBV29-1 and TRBJ2-1; no reliable D call. This CDR3 is 11 amino acids long. Germline V gene sequence: CDR1 SQVTM, CDR2 ANQGSEA. The V and J ends lost 6 bases and 7 bases respectively, with 10 bases between them. This CDR3 is CSVTPLNEQFF. CDR3 DNA sequence: TGCAGCGTCACTCCTCTGAATGAGCAGTTCTTC.

This rearrangement joins TRBV7-3 to TRBJ2-2, with 7 bases matching TRBD2. Trimming at V came to 0 bases and at J to 4 bases, leaving 2 bases not matched to a gene. The length of the CDR3 is 15 residues. Germline lookup yields CDR1 SGHTA and CDR2 FQGTGA. The CDR3, as DNA: TGTGCCAGCAGCTTAACGGGAGGGCCCACCGGGGAGCTGTTTTTT. Its protein product is CASSLTGGPTGELFF.

The chain employs TRBV5-1 and TRBJ2-7; TRBD2 agrees at 11 bases. This CDR3 comprises 14 residues. After removal of 5 bases from V and 3 bases from J, the junction contained 4 bases not matched to a gene. The germline CDR1 and CDR2 sequences are SGHRS and YFSETQ. The CDR3 region is CASRSGTSGYEQYF. As DNA, the CDR3 is TGCGCCAGCAGATCTGGGACTAGCGGCTACGAGCAGTACTTC.

The chain carries TRBV11-1 and TRBJ1-1; D not resolved. Germline V CDR1 and CDR2: SGHAT, FQDESV (reference sequence). The CDR3 totals 13 residues. The V and J ends lost 1 base and 2 bases respectively, with 5 bases between them. CDR3: CASSLGVNTEAFF. The DNA for the CDR3 is TGTGCCAGCAGCTTAGGGGTAAACACTGAAGCTTTCTTT. Full variable domain (remainder filled in from reference TRBV11-1 and TRBJ1-1): EAEVAQSPRYKITEKSQAVAFWCDPISGHATLYWYRQILGQGPELLVQFQDESVVDDSQLPKDRFSAERLKGVDSTLKIQPAELGDSAMYLCASSLGVNTEAFFGQGTRLTVV.

The chain carries TRBV5-1 and TRBJ2-7, with 7 nucleotides matching TRBD1. V dropped 0 bases and J dropped 3; count of bases not matched to a gene: 6. CDR3 length equals 15 residues. Germline V gene sequence: CDR1 SGHRS, CDR2 YFSETQ. The CDR3 sequence: CASSLDEGQLYEQYF. DNA for the CDR3: TGCGCCAGCAGCTTGGATGAGGGACAGCTCTACGAGCAGTACTTC.

The rearrangement joins TRBV2 to TRBJ2-5; tentative D call: TRBD1 (5 bases). Germline loops: CDR1 SNHLY, CDR2 FYNNEI. V lost 4 bases and J 3 bases, leaving 9 bases between the germline ends. The CDR3 length is 13 residues. The CDR3 protein is CASSVKGEETQYF. For the CDR3, the DNA is TGTGCCAGCAGTGTGAAAGGGGAAGAGACCCAGTACTTC.

This sequence joins TRBV28 and TRBJ2-1; D remains unclear. The CDR3 runs to 13 residues. Per germline, CDR1 MDHEN and CDR2 SYDVKM. V was trimmed by 1 base and J by 8 bases, leaving 9 bases between them. The CDR3: CASSLSAGHEQFF. CDR3 nucleotide sequence: TGTGCCAGCAGTTTATCGGCCGGCCATGAGCAGTTCTTC.

This clone came up a few times. J is TRBJ2-5 and V is TRBV19, with D maybe TRBD2 (6 bases). Germline CDR1 and CDR2: LNHDA and SQIVND (reference sequence). This CDR3 is 15 amino acids long. Trimming took off 3 bases at V and 2 bases at J, with 13 bases between the two ends. CDR3 coding DNA: TGTGCCAGTAGTATCGGTCTAGCGCGACAAGAGACCCAGTACTTC. It yields the protein CASSIGLARQETQYF.

There are a few counts of this clone. The gene calls are TRBV5-6 and TRBJ1-1; D gene ambiguous. The V end was cut by 0 bases, the J end by 7 bases, with 7 bases between. The germline V gene encodes CDR1 SGHDT and CDR2 YYEEEE. CDR3 length: 12 amino acids. CDR3 bases: TGTGCCAGCAGCTTGGAGGTGGGTGAAGCTTTCTTT. Translated, it gives CASSLEVGEAFF.

This clone was seen a single time. The J gene is TRBJ2-7, the V gene TRBV14; D might be TRBD1 (5 bases). CDR1 and CDR2 from the germline V gene are SGHDN and FVKESK. V dropped 1 base and J dropped 4 bases, with 14 bases sitting between them. The CDR3 length is 15 residues. Written as DNA, the CDR3 is TGTGCCAGCAGCCAAGTATGGCAGGGTCAGTACGAGCAGTACTTC. Residues: CASSQVWQGQYEQYF.

The CDR3 DNA is TGTGCCAGCGTTCGAGGCCCCGTCAGTGGCTACACCTTC. Its protein is CASVRGPVSGYTF. The chain employs TRBV2 and TRBJ1-2; D gene unclear. V dropped 8 bases and J dropped 7 bases, with 17 bases sitting between them. Germline loops: CDR1 SNHLY, CDR2 FYNNEI. This CDR3 has 13 residues.